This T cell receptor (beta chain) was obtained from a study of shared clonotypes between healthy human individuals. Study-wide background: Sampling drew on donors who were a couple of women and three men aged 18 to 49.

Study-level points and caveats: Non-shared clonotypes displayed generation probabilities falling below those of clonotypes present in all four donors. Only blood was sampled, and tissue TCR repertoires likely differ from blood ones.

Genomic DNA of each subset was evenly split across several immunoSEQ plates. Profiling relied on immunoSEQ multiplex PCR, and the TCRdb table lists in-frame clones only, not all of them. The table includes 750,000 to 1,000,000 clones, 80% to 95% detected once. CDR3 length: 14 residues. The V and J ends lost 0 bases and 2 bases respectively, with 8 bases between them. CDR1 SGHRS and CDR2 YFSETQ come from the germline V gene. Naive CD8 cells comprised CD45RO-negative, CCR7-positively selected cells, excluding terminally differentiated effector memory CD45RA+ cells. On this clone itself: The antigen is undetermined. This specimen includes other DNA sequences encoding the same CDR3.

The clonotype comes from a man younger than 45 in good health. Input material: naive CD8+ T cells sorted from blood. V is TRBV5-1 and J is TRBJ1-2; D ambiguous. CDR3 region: CASSLGSGNYGYTF. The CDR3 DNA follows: TGCGCCAGCAGCTTGGGTTCCGGGAACTATGGCTACACCTTC.